This T cell receptor (beta chain) came from a study of OX40 agonist ivuxolimab in advanced cancers. Turning to the overall study: Ivuxolimab was an agonistic, fully human IgG2 monoclonal antibody directed against OX40 (CD134), a costimulatory receptor. Prior anti-PD-1, anti-PD-L1 or anti-CTLA-4 therapy was permitted, and 40% of dose-escalation patients had received checkpoint inhibitors. Partial responses occurred in three dose-escalation patients, of whom one had hepatocellular carcinoma and two had cutaneous melanoma. Of the roughly 54 dose-escalation patients, hepatocellular carcinoma was present in some 19, melanoma in approximately 15, renal cell carcinoma in 9 and head and neck cancer in 9. The purpose of peripheral TCRbeta sequencing was to test whether ivuxolimab changed TCR sequence diversity and led to clonal T-cell expansion. Intravenous ivuxolimab was administered to patients every 2 weeks at six dose levels: 0.01, 0.1, 0.3, 1.5, 3 and 10 mg/kg. The paper reports the monotherapy dose-escalation portion (N ≈ 50 patients) of the phase I ivuxolimab trial. A male proportion of approximately 83% and a mean age of approximately 60 years, ranging from about 20 to 79, were recorded for the dose-escalation cohort. General study outcomes and caveats: Partial responders in the 0.1-3.0 mg/kg groups had among the lowest normalized peripheral clonal expansion, especially among CD8+ T cells. At doses from 0.1 to 3.0 mg/kg, clonal expansion was seen in both CD4+ and CD8+ blood T cells between baseline and week 6. Low levels of normalized T-cell clonal expansion were also seen in some patients who did not respond. Antigen specificity was not determined for the clonally expanded peripheral T cells. After ivuxolimab, more expanded clones were found on average in CD8+ T cells than in CD4+ T cells.

Patients with autoimmune disease history or receiving systemic immunosuppression were excluded from the trial. Peripheral blood for TCR sequencing was collected from all dose cohorts at baseline, on cycle 4 day 1, and on cycle 7 day 1. Samples came from an open-label, multicenter, first-in-human phase I dose-escalation trial of ivuxolimab. Adults with locally advanced or metastatic melanoma, renal cell, hepatocellular, or head and neck squamous cell carcinoma were enrolled in the trial. Before TCR sequencing, CD4+ and CD8+ T cells were separately sorted from peripheral blood. As regards this clone: The antigen it recognizes is unknown. No much larger clone exists at a distance of one base, and base qualities are not known.

Germline trimming amounts to 0 bases on V and 3 bases on J, with 6 as the count of junction bases outside the gene matches. The cysteine opens and the phenylalanine closes a CDR3 of 17 amino acids. This entry keeps only the CDR3 DNA: 51 bases, framed from base 1. The CDR1 and CDR2 encoded by the germline V gene are LGHNA and YNFKEQ. For sequencing of the TCRbeta CDR3 region, genomic DNA was extracted from the sorted cells. The immunoSEQ Assay was used to sequence the TCRbeta CDR3 regions. This immuneACCESS table, as held by TCRdb, lists in-frame sequences with V and J called but not all clones. Of the missing ones, under half trace to an unresolved V gene in checked studies; the others have no known cause. This sample comprises about 130,000 clones, 90% of them detected only once. The biggest ten clones account for approximately 1% of the sample.

This clonotype was sampled from an adult with an advanced solid tumor such as melanoma, head and neck, liver or kidney cancer. Sample: CD4+ or CD8+ T cells sorted from blood, taken in a trial of the OX40 agonist ivuxolimab. Recombination linked TRBV4-2 to TRBJ2-2; 8 bases in the junction line up with TRBD1. In nucleotides, the sequence is TGTGCCAGCAGCCAAGATGAGGGGGACAGGCACACCGGGGAGCTGTTTTTT. This sequence encodes CASSQDEGDRHTGELFF.